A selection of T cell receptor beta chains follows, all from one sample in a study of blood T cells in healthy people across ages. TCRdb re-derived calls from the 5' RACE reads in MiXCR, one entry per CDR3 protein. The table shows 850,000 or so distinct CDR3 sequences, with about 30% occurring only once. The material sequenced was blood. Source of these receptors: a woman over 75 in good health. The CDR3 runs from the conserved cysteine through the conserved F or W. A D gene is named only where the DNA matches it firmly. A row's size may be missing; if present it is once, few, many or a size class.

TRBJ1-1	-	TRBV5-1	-	CASSLISVGMNTEAFF	TGCGCCAGCAGCTTAATCTCGGTGGGAATGAACACTGAAGCTTTCTTT
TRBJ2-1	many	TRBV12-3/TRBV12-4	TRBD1	CASRPGQGEQFF	TGTGCCAGCAGACCCGGACAGGGAGAGCAGTTCTTC
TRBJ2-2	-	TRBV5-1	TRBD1	CASSHRGQSGELFF	TGCGCCAGCAGCCACAGGGGTCAGAGTGGGGAGCTGTTTTTT
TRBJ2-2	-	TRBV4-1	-	CASSQIADTGELFF	TGCGCCAGCAGCCAAATCGCCGACACCGGGGAGCTGTTTTTT
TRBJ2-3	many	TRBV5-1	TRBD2	CASSVGGGRADTQYF	TGCGCCAGCAGTGTCGGCGGGGGGCGTGCAGATACGCAGTATTTT
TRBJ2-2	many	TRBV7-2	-	CASSPRGELFF	TGTGCCAGCAGCCCAAGGGGGGAGCTGTTTTTT
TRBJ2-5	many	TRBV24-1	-	CATSVSQETQYF	TGTGCCACCAGTGTTTCCCAAGAGACCCAGTACTTC
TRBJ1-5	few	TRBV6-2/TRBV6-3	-	CASSYAGTGYNQPQHF	TGTGCCAGCAGTTACGCAGGGACGGGGTACAATCAGCCCCAGCATTTT
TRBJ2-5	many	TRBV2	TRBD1	CASSSSRDRGGETQYF	TGTGCCAGCAGTTCCAGCAGGGACAGGGGAGGGGAGACCCAGTACTTC
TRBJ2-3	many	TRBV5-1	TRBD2	CASSLGGLAGGRTDTQYF	TGCGCCAGCAGCTTGGGAGGACTAGCGGGGGGCCGGACAGATACGCAGTATTTT
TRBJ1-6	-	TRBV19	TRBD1	CATRDRGFNSPLHF	TGTGCCACCAGAGACAGGGGGTTTAATTCACCCCTCCACTTT
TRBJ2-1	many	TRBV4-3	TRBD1	CASSRPGTGDNEQFF	TGCGCCAGCAGCCGCCCCGGGACAGGGGACAATGAGCAGTTCTTC
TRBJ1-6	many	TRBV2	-	CASTRGNSSPLHF	TGTGCCAGCACCCGGGGCAATTCCTCACCCCTCCACTTT
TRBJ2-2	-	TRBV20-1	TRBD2	CSANLAGGTGELFF	TGCAGTGCTAATCTAGCGGGGGGAACCGGGGAGCTGTTTTTT
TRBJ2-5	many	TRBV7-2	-	CASSLRNRARQETQYF	TGTGCCAGCAGCTTGAGGAACAGGGCTCGGCAAGAGACCCAGTACTTC
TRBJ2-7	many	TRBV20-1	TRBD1	CSARRTGKSYEQYF	TGCAGTGCTAGGCGGACAGGGAAATCCTACGAGCAGTACTTC
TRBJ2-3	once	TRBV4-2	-	CASSQWPGQSDTQYF	TGTGCCAGCAGCCAATGGCCTGGACAGTCAGATACGCAGTATTTT
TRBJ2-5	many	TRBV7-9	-	CASRRFGQETQYF	TGTGCCAGCCGGAGGTTTGGGCAAGAGACCCAGTACTTC
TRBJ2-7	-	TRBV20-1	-	CSVLRFGGLGNEQYF	TGCAGTGTCCTGCGGTTCGGGGGTTTAGGGAATGAGCAGTACTTC
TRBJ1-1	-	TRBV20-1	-	CSARDRGAGDTEAFF	TGCAGTGCTAGAGATAGGGGGGCCGGGGACACTGAAGCTTTCTTT
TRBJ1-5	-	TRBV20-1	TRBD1	CSAGDGQGSNQPQHF	TGCAGTGCTGGAGATGGACAGGGCAGCAATCAGCCCCAGCATTTT
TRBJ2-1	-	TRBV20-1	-	CSARDRYSYNEQFF	TGCAGTGCTAGGGACCGATACTCCTACAATGAGCAGTTCTTC